This paragraph reports one TCR beta chain. Looked up from germline, CDR1 is KGHSH and CDR2 is LQKENI. The V gene end was trimmed by 4 bases and the J gene end by 0 bases; junction bases not matched to a gene: 11. This CDR3 is 18 amino acids long. The source of the sample is a study of blood T cell repertoires in COVID-19. For the study at large: PBMCs, B-cell-depleted T cells, or T cells provided the cDNA or gDNA that made up the material.

Source study methods: From reference gene primer amplification, estimates of nucleated cell counts were derived. TCRdb keeps only in-frame clones here, not all; method: immunoSEQ multiplex PCR. That table is the source of V, J and clone size, and D and trimming were worked out from the DNA. Of under 150,000 clones listed, approximately 85% are singletons. The sequenced sample consisted of peripheral blood. V is TRBV18 and J is TRBJ1-5; 8 nucleotides agree with TRBD1. The receptor was isolated from a human donor in a cohort sampled during active COVID-19. CDR3 sequence reads: CASSQLQPTGVSNQPQHF. The CDR3 DNA reads TGTGCCAGCTCACAACTCCAACCGACAGGGGTTAGCAATCAGCCCCAGCATTTT.